These 19 T cell receptor beta chains originate from one sample sequenced in a study of CD8 T cells in ankylosing spondylitis. A single record per CDR3 protein comes from TCRdb applying MiXCR to the 5' RACE reads. The sample lists about 220,000 distinct CDR3 sequences, approximately 24% occurring once. The specimen was blood, either unsorted or a sorted T cell fraction (not recorded which). The receptors were sampled from a male donor with ankylosing spondylitis or in good health (not recorded which).

V gene TRBV20-1 combines with J gene TRBJ1-5, with D unresolved. The V and J ends lost 0 bases and 2 bases respectively, with 11 bases between them. The CDR3 length is 15 residues. Germline-derived CDR1 and CDR2 are DFQATT and SNEGSKA (reference sequence). The CDR3 coding sequence is TGCAGTGCTAGAGACGAAAAGGGTGGCAATCAGCCCCAGCATTTT. The encoded protein is CSARDEKGGNQPQHF.

This clonotype was seen ten or more times. J is TRBJ2-7 and V is TRBV25-1, with 7 bases identical to TRBD2. Per the germline V gene, CDR1 is MGHDK and CDR2 is SYGVNS. The CDR3 is made up of 16 amino acids. V gave up 7 bases and J gave up 2 bases; unmatched junction bases: 14. This CDR3 reads CASTLGTGGGTYEQYF. The CDR3 DNA is TGTGCCAGCACCTTAGGGACGGGCGGGGGTACCTACGAGCAGTACTTC.

This clonotype has a handful of counts. The chain combines TRBV28 with TRBJ2-7, with TRBD2 as a possible D gene (5 bases). The CDR3 is made up of 12 amino acids. V lost 7 bases to trimming and J lost 4 bases, with 11 bases between them. Germline assignment: CDR1 MDHEN and CDR2 SYDVKM. The CDR3 loop is CASTSWEYEQYF. As DNA, the CDR3 is TGTGCCAGCACGTCGTGGGAGTACGAGCAGTACTTC.

This clonotype was picked up many times. This sequence joins TRBV5-1 and TRBJ2-1, with TRBD2 identical over 7 bases. The CDR3 spans 15 residues. Germline V gene sequence: CDR1 SGHRS, CDR2 YFSETQ. J gave up 6 bases and V 7 bases, and 13 bases lay outside the gene matches. CDR3 in amino acids: CASAGGVAPGNEQFF. The CDR3 DNA reads TGCGCCAGCGCTGGGGGGGTGGCCCCGGGCAATGAGCAGTTCTTC. The full variable domain, in which reference TRBV5-1 and TRBJ2-1 provide the parts outside the CDR3, is KAGVTQTPRYLIKTRGQQVTLSCSPISGHRSVSWYQQTPGQGLQFLFEYFSETQRNKGNFPGRFSGRQFSNSRSEMNVSTLELGDSALYLCASAGGVAPGNEQFFGPGTRLTVL.

A remark on this clonotype: This may be a read error: a much more frequent sequence differs by one nucleotide. The gene calls are TRBV6-2 or TRBV6-3 and TRBJ1-5; D is uncertain. The CDR3 totals 16 residues. The V gene's germline CDR1 is MNHEY and CDR2 SVGEGT. The CDR3 DNA follows: TGTACCAGCAGTTACTCTCAGACATATAGCAATCAGCCCCAGCATTTT. The encoded protein is CTSSYSQTYSNQPQHF.

The rearrangement links TRBV19 to TRBJ2-1; TRBD2 aligns across 9 bases. J was trimmed by 0 bases and V by 4 bases; bases with no gene match: 4. CDR1 is LNHDA and CDR2 is SQIVND in the germline V gene (reference sequence). The CDR3 sequence is 16 residues long. CDR3 protein: CASSRLAGDSYNEQFF. The CDR3 coding sequence is TGTGCCAGTAGTAGGTTAGCGGGAGACTCCTACAATGAGCAGTTCTTC.

The rearrangement uses TRBV29-1 and TRBJ2-7; D possibly corresponds to TRBD2 (6 bases). The germline V and J ends were trimmed by 4 bases and 0 bases, with 13 bases remaining between them. The CDR3 sequence is 14 residues long. Germline values: CDR1 SQVTM, CDR2 ANQGSEA. The CDR3 sequence: CSVGGVLSSYEQYF. CDR3 nucleotide sequence: TGCAGCGTTGGGGGGGTACTCAGCTCCTACGAGCAGTACTTC.

This sequence joins TRBV6-1 and TRBJ2-7; 10 positions agree with TRBD1. Germline lookup yields CDR1 MNHNS and CDR2 SASEGT. The trim removed 6 bases at V and 2 bases at J, leaving 7 bases unmatched. CDR3 length: 15 amino acids. CDR3 protein: CASRTTGTGAYEQYF. In DNA, the CDR3 is TGTGCCAGCAGAACTACCGGGACAGGGGCCTACGAGCAGTACTTC.

The chain combines TRBV29-1 with TRBJ2-7; the D call may be TRBD1 or TRBD2 (7 bases each). V lost 7 bases to trimming and J lost 2 bases, with 21 bases between them. The CDR3 runs 15 residues. Germline assignment: CDR1 SQVTM and CDR2 ANQGSEA. In DNA, the CDR3 is TGCAGCGCTCAAGGGGGGGCAGGGGGTACCTACGAGCAGTACTTC. Translated: CSAQGGAGGTYEQYF.

This clonotype was counted between two and nine times. The V call is TRBV3-1, the J call TRBJ1-1; 7 positions agree with TRBD1. CDR3 length equals 14 residues. Germline V CDR1 and CDR2: LGHDT, YNNKEL (reference sequence). V was pared by 3 bases and J by 2 bases, with 3 bases of the junction left unmatched. The CDR3 DNA reads TGTGCCAGCAGCCATCGACAGGGCAACACTGAAGCTTTCTTT. Translating it yields CASSHRQGNTEAFF.

The chain is built from TRBV20-1 and TRBJ2-5; no clear D gene. Trimming cost V 6 bases and J 5 bases, with 16 bases left between them. Germline V gives CDR1 DFQATT, CDR2 SNEGSKA (reference sequence). This CDR3 has 13 residues. The CDR3: CSALRAARETQYF. DNA of the CDR3: TGCAGTGCCCTAAGGGCGGCTCGGGAGACCCAGTACTTC.

The J gene is TRBJ1-2, the V gene TRBV6-1, with D maybe TRBD1 (6 bases). The CDR3 loop spans 15 amino acids. Per the germline V gene, CDR1 is MNHNS and CDR2 is SASEGT. V lost 6 bases, J lost 4 bases, and 18 bases lay in between. The CDR3 coding sequence is TGTGCCAGCAGGAGTACAGGGAGTATTAGCTATGGCTACACCTTC. As protein: CASRSTGSISYGYTF.

The V call is TRBV6-1, the J call TRBJ1-1; D possibly corresponds to TRBD1 (6 bases). V dropped 6 bases and J dropped 1 base, with 15 bases sitting between them. There are 15 residues in the CDR3. Germline-derived CDR1 and CDR2 are MNHNS and SASEGT. The CDR3 is CASRGPGHANTEAFF. The CDR3 DNA is TGTGCCAGCAGGGGGCCGGGACACGCGAACACTGAAGCTTTCTTT.

This clonotype has a handful of counts. This sequence joins TRBV20-1 and TRBJ2-1, with D possibly TRBD2 on 6 matching bases. CDR1 is DFQATT, CDR2 SNEGSKA, per germline (reference sequence). The CDR3 spans 14 residues. V was trimmed by 3 bases and J by 5 bases, leaving 14 bases between them. CDR3 sequence: CSARGLLGNNEQFF. For the CDR3, the DNA is TGCAGTGCTAGGGGACTTTTGGGTAACAATGAGCAGTTCTTC.

This clonotype was counted at least ten times. This chain uses TRBV7-9 with TRBJ2-7; D may be TRBD2 (5 bases). Trimming left V 5 bases short and J 5 bases short, with 13 bases between. Germline CDR1 SEHNR, CDR2 FQNEAQ (reference sequence). This CDR3 spans 13 amino acids. This chain's CDR3 is CASSLEGRNEQYF. In DNA form, the CDR3 reads TGTGCCAGCAGCCTCGAGGGCAGAAACGAGCAGTACTTC. The full variable domain, with the rest looked up from reference TRBV7-9 and TRBJ2-7, is DTGVSQNPRHKITKRGQNVTFRCDPISEHNRLYWYRQTLGQGPEFLTYFQNEAQLEKSRLLSDRFSAERPKGSFSTLEIQRTEQGDSAMYLCASSLEGRNEQYFGPGTRLTVT.

V and J are TRBV18 and TRBJ1-2; a weak D match, TRBD1 (6 bases). CDR3 size: 14 residues. Germline-derived CDR1 and CDR2 are KGHSH and LQKENI. V was cut by 5 bases and J by 2 bases, with 12 bases left in between. As DNA, the CDR3 is TGTGCCAGCTCAGGAGGACAGACAAACTATGGCTACACCTTC. It yields the protein CASSGGQTNYGYTF.

The V call is TRBV20-1, the J call TRBJ2-3, with 9 bases lining up with TRBD2. This CDR3 is built from 14 residues. The germline CDR1 and CDR2 sequences are DFQATT and SNEGSKA (reference sequence). Trimming at V came to 7 bases and at J to 4 bases, leaving 9 bases not matched to a gene. CDR3 loop: CSGGAGGKSDTQYF. The CDR3 bases are TGCAGTGGAGGTGCGGGGGGGAAGTCAGATACGCAGTATTTT.

This chain joins TRBV20-1 and TRBJ2-3, with 7 bases aligning to TRBD2. The V gene's germline CDR1 is DFQATT and CDR2 SNEGSKA (reference sequence). V lost 4 bases to trimming and J lost 2 bases; unmatched junction nucleotides: 12. The CDR3 runs to 16 residues. In nucleotides, the CDR3 is TGCAGTGCTAATGGTTACGGGAGGCTCATCACAGATACGCAGTATTTT. Protein product: CSANGYGRLITDTQYF.

This clonotype came up many times. V gene TRBV12-3 or TRBV12-4 combines with J gene TRBJ2-1; 9 bases are shared with TRBD1. CDR3 size: 15 residues. After removal of 5 bases from V and 5 bases from J, the junction contained 7 bases not matched to a gene. In nucleotides, the CDR3 is TGTGCCAGCAGTCCCGGGACAGGGTTCCACAATGAGCAGTTCTTC. Translation gives CASSPGTGFHNEQFF.